The 26 T cell receptor beta chains presented below share a single source sample, sequenced in a study of cytomegalovirus exposure and HLA in healthy donors. The PCR employed 60 Vbeta primers together with 13 Jbeta primers. The assay was immunoSEQ multiplex PCR, and TCRdb's table has in-frame clones only and misses some. The sample holds under 250,000 clones, about 80% seen once. Material for sequencing was PBMCs. These receptors were taken from a man aged 18 to 30 in good health and CMV-seronegative.

The chain is built from TRBV30 and TRBJ2-7; D not resolved. The CDR3 is 13 residues long. Per germline, CDR1 GTSNPN and CDR2 SVGIG (reference sequence). Trimming left V 0 bases short and J 6 bases short, with 12 bases between. The CDR3 loop reads CAWSVLSWAEQYF. CDR3 nucleotides: TGTGCCTGGAGTGTCCTATCCTGGGCCGAGCAGTACTTC.

The chain has TRBV6-5 and TRBJ1-5, with D unclear. Germline V gene sequence: CDR1 MNHEY, CDR2 SVGAGI. Trimming shortened V by 5 bases and J by 5 bases, and 13 bases separated the two germline ends. The CDR3 is 14 amino acids. The CDR3 nucleotides are TGTGCCAGCAGTCTGACATCTTCTCATCAGCCCCAGCATTTT. Translating it yields CASSLTSSHQPQHF.

The J gene is TRBJ2-7, the V gene TRBV6-5, with D maybe TRBD2 (7 bases). V was pared by 6 bases and J by 7 bases, with 16 bases between. The germline V gene has CDR1 MNHEY and CDR2 SVGAGI. The CDR3 loop spans 13 amino acids. The CDR3 loop reads CASRVPGGREQYF. The CDR3 nucleotides read TGTGCCAGCAGGGTCCCCGGGGGGCGGGAGCAGTACTTC.

The chain recombines TRBV30 with TRBJ1-5; TRBD1 agrees at 10 bases. The germline V gene encodes CDR1 GTSNPN and CDR2 SVGIG (reference sequence). With 0 bases clipped from V and 3 bases from J, the junction kept 5 bases outside the gene matches. This CDR3 spans 16 amino acids. The CDR3 DNA is TGTGCCTGGAGTGTATGGGACAGGGGTACCAATCAGCCCCAGCATTTT. It codes for CAWSVWDRGTNQPQHF.

The chain uses TRBV7-8 and TRBJ2-7; weak D call: TRBD1 (5 bases). Germline CDR1 is SGHVS and CDR2 is FQNEAQ. Between the trimmed V and J ends, which lost 5 bases and 4 bases, there was a span of 15 bases. The CDR3 is made up of 14 amino acids. The CDR3 DNA sequence: TGTGCCAGCAGCCCTCAGCAGGACAAGTACGAGCAGTACTTC. This gives the protein CASSPQQDKYEQYF.

The chain is built from TRBV7-9 and TRBJ2-1, with 11 bases identical to TRBD2. Per germline, CDR1 SEHNR and CDR2 FQNEAQ (reference sequence). The V segment lost 6 bases and the J segment 13 bases; nucleotides outside the gene matches: 5. This CDR3 comprises 12 residues. CDR3 DNA: TGTGCCAGCAGGCCGGGACTAGCGGACCAGTTCTTC. Translation gives CASRPGLADQFF.

The chain has TRBV30 and TRBJ2-3, with 15 bases identical to TRBD2. From germline, CDR1 is GTSNPN and CDR2 SVGIG (reference sequence). There are 16 residues in the CDR3. Trimming at V came to 2 bases and at J to 4 bases, leaving 4 bases not matched to a gene. CDR3: CAWSHGLAGGPDTQYF. In DNA, the CDR3 is TGTGCCTGGAGTCACGGACTAGCGGGAGGGCCAGATACGCAGTATTTT.

V gene TRBV6-5 combines with J gene TRBJ1-4; no reliable D call. The CDR3 runs to 14 residues. V lost 5 bases to trimming and J lost 0 bases, with 7 bases between them. Germline assignment: CDR1 MNHEY and CDR2 SVGAGI. CDR3 in amino acids: CASSRTATNEKLFF. The CDR3, as DNA: TGTGCCAGCAGTCGAACAGCAACTAATGAAAAACTGTTTTTT.

This chain connects TRBV6-5 to TRBJ1-2, with TRBD1 matching over 9 bases. The CDR3 loop spans 15 amino acids. V lost 6 bases, J lost 4 bases, and 9 bases stayed unmatched. Germline V gene lookup returns CDR1 MNHEY and CDR2 SVGAGI. CDR3 amino acids: CASRLDRGHLYGYTF. The DNA for the CDR3 is TGTGCCAGCAGACTGGACAGGGGTCACCTCTATGGCTACACCTTC.

The V and J genes are TRBV7-3 and TRBJ2-5; 11 bases align to TRBD1. Looked up from germline, CDR1 is SGHTA and CDR2 is FQGTGA. V lost 2 bases to trimming and J lost 5 bases; unmatched junction nucleotides: 7. The CDR3 is 16 residues long. This chain's CDR3 is CASSLGRDRGSETQYF. The CDR3 nucleotides read TGTGCCAGCAGCTTAGGGAGGGACAGGGGGTCGGAGACCCAGTACTTC.

The V gene is TRBV6-5, the J gene TRBJ2-5; 8 bases match TRBD2. The CDR3 consists of 13 residues. V lost 6 bases to trimming and J lost 5 bases; unmatched junction nucleotides: 5. CDR1 and CDR2 (germline): MNHEY, SVGAGI. CDR3 bases: TGTGCCAGCAGCTTAGCGGGAAAGGAGACCCAGTACTTC. Translating it yields CASSLAGKETQYF.

This chain links TRBV18 with TRBJ2-7; no reliable D call. The CDR3 is 12 residues long. Trimming shortened V by 2 bases and J by 6 bases, and 8 bases separated the two germline ends. CDR1 and CDR2 (germline): KGHSH, LQKENI. CDR3 protein: CASSPVLGEQYF. Here the CDR3 DNA reads TGTGCCAGCTCACCAGTGCTAGGCGAGCAGTACTTC. Filled out from reference TRBV18 and TRBJ2-7, the complete variable domain reads NAGVMQNPRHLVRRRGQEARLRCSPMKGHSHVYWYRQLPEEGLKFMVYLQKENIIDESGMPKERFSAEFPKEGPSILRIQQVVRGDSAAYFCASSPVLGEQYFGPGTRLTVT.

The chain links TRBV7-8 to TRBJ1-2; TRBD1 is a possible D gene (6 bases). The CDR3 loop spans 14 amino acids. Trimming shortened V by 2 bases and J by 3 bases, and 10 bases separated the two germline ends. Germline V lookup: CDR1 SGHVS, CDR2 FQNEAQ. DNA for the CDR3: TGTGCCAGCAGCTTACAGGGGTGGGACTATGGCTACACCTTC. It translates to CASSLQGWDYGYTF.

Notes on this clone: A read error may produce the germline difference seen at one junction end. This CDR3 reads CASRPGGADNGQFF. CDR3 bases: TGTGCCAGCAGGCCTGGGGGGGCCGACAATGGGCAGTTCTTC. This rearrangement joins TRBV2 to TRBJ2-1; D may be TRBD2 (7 bases). Germline CDR1 SNHLY, CDR2 FYNNEI. The CDR3 contains 14 residues.

V gene TRBV5-6 combines with J gene TRBJ2-5; 8 bases are a match to TRBD2. The CDR3 runs to 15 residues. The V gene's germline CDR1 is SGHDT and CDR2 YYEEEE. The J segment lost 5 bases and the V segment lost 1 base, leaving 7 bases of the junction unmatched. The CDR3 here is CASSLRGGRSETQYF. The CDR3, as DNA: TGTGCCAGCAGCTTGAGGGGCGGGAGGTCGGAGACCCAGTACTTC.

This clone was picked up one time. The chain joins TRBV2 to TRBJ2-1, with D perhaps matching TRBD1 (5 bases). The CDR3 runs to 12 residues. Per germline, CDR1 SNHLY and CDR2 FYNNEI. V gave up 6 bases and J gave up 6 bases, with 9 bases separating them. The chain's CDR3 is CASSSRGNEQFF. DNA of the CDR3: TGTGCCAGCAGCAGTAGGGGCAATGAGCAGTTCTTC.

With regard to this clone: One end of the junction fails to match germline, which may point to a read error. This chain uses TRBV7-9 with TRBJ2-2; D gene ambiguous. The CDR3 is 11 residues long. Germline V CDR1 and CDR2: SEHNR, FQNEAQ (reference sequence). CDR3 loop: CSSSPSGELFF. CDR3 nucleotide sequence: TGTTCCAGCAGCCCATCCGGGGAGCTGTTTTTT.

This chain uses TRBV11-2 with TRBJ1-3; tentatively, D is TRBD1 (6 bases). The germline CDR1 and CDR2 sequences are SGHAT and FQNNGV. The CDR3 consists of 15 residues. V lost 4 bases and J 5 bases, leaving 15 bases between the germline ends. CDR3 in amino acids: CASSSHRVDRNTIYF. In nucleotides, the CDR3 is TGTGCCAGCAGCTCCCACAGGGTCGACAGAAACACCATATATTTT.

The gene calls are TRBV18 and TRBJ1-1, with 7 bases fitting TRBD1. V was pared by 6 bases and J by 1 base, with 8 bases of the junction left unmatched. The CDR3 has 15 amino acids. CDR1 KGHSH and CDR2 LQKENI come from the germline V gene. The CDR3 loop is CASSWDRMKNTEAFF. CDR3 coding DNA: TGTGCCAGCTCCTGGGACAGAATGAAGAACACTGAAGCTTTCTTT. The variable domain in full, completed from reference TRBV18 and TRBJ1-1, reads NAGVMQNPRHLVRRRGQEARLRCSPMKGHSHVYWYRQLPEEGLKFMVYLQKENIIDESGMPKERFSAEFPKEGPSILRIQQVVRGDSAAYFCASSWDRMKNTEAFFGQGTRLTVV.

In the case of this clone: At one end, the junction sequence differs from germline, possibly due to a read error. The rearrangement links TRBV5-1 to TRBJ2-7; a possible D gene is TRBD1 (5 bases). The CDR3 extends over 13 amino acids. Germline loops: CDR1 SGHRS, CDR2 YFSETQ. The CDR3 DNA is TGCGCCAGCAGCTCAGGGTTTCTCGAGAACTCAAATTTC. Translating it yields CASSSGFLENSNF.

The V call is TRBV6-1, the J call TRBJ1-5; D is ambiguous. V was shortened by 4 bases and J by 4 bases, with 8 bases between the two germline ends. Germline values: CDR1 MNHNS, CDR2 SASEGT. This CDR3 contains 13 residues. CDR3 protein: CASSVGGNQPQHF. In DNA, the CDR3 is TGTGCCAGCAGTGTTGGCGGGAATCAGCCCCAGCATTTT.

The chain recombines TRBV6-5 with TRBJ1-5, with D uncertain. CDR1 is MNHEY, CDR2 SVGAGI, per germline. This CDR3 comprises 14 residues. Trimming shortened V by 5 bases and J by 3 bases, and 11 bases separated the two germline ends. CDR3 sequence (DNA): TGTGCCAGCAGTGAAGTACAGATCAATCAGCCCCAGCATTTT. Its protein is CASSEVQINQPQHF.

The rearrangement uses TRBV7-2 and TRBJ2-5, with 9 bases aligning to TRBD2. CDR1 SGHTA and CDR2 FQGNSA come from the germline V gene. The length of the CDR3 is 14 residues. J was trimmed by 11 bases and V by 1 base; bases with no gene match: 8. The CDR3 DNA follows: TGTGCCAGCAGCTTAGTAGCGGGAGTTCGTGAGCAGTACTTC. It translates to CASSLVAGVREQYF.

This clone has more than one count but fewer than ten. The rearrangement uses TRBV27 and TRBJ1-5, with D unclear. Trimming left V 3 bases short and J 4 bases short, with 10 bases between. CDR1 is MNHEY and CDR2 is SMNVEV in the germline V gene (reference sequence). CDR3 length: 14 residues. In DNA, the CDR3 is TGTGCCAGCAGTTTTATTGGGGAGAATCAGCCCCAGCATTTT. This codes for CASSFIGENQPQHF.

This clone was seen a single time. This chain connects TRBV13 to TRBJ2-1; the match to TRBD2 covers 13 bases. V trimming: 4 bases; J trimming: 9 bases; junction bases outside the gene matches: 6. This CDR3 is built from 15 residues. In germline, CDR1 is PRHDT, CDR2 FYEKMQ (reference sequence). The DNA for the CDR3 is TGTGCCAGCAGCTATGGGACTAGCGGGATCATTGAGCAGTTCTTC. Its protein is CASSYGTSGIIEQFF.

This clone occurred a few times. V usage is TRBV2 and J usage is TRBJ2-7; no clear D gene. Germline loops: CDR1 SNHLY, CDR2 FYNNEI. With 1 base removed from V and 7 bases from J, the gap between germline ends came to 11 bases. The CDR3 is made up of 13 amino acids. The CDR3 sequence: CASSEDPVREQYF. CDR3 bases: TGTGCCAGCAGTGAAGACCCCGTTCGGGAGCAGTACTTC.